The rows below give T cell receptor beta chains drawn from one sample of a study of T cell responses to AZD1222 COVID-19 vaccine. The table came from immunoSEQ multiplex PCR; TCRdb's copy has only in-frame clones and leaves some out. This table has approximately 120,000 clones, around 85% appearing once. This sample comprised peripheral blood, obtained 28 days after the second AZD1222 dose. The origin of the receptors is an adult who received the AZD1222 COVID-19 vaccine. CDR3s leave out the opening cysteine and the closing phenylalanine or tryptophan.

>TRBJ1-5|TRBV7-9|16
ASSSGDLSHLSNQPQH
>TRBJ2-2|TRBV6-5|13
ASSYSIASVGELF
>TRBJ1-4|TRBV30|14
AWSVLRGLINEKLF
>TRBJ1-1|TRBV5-3|15
ARSLALRGQGNTEAF
>TRBJ1-5|TRBV7-2|12
ASSQQSGDQPQH
>TRBJ1-2|TRBV18|12
ASSPATDNYGYT
>TRBJ2-3|TRBV23-1|14
ASSQGNRGDTDTQY
>TRBJ1-2|TRBV3-1/TRBV3-2|15
ASTATPGGQPNYGYT
>TRBJ1-1|TRBV6-2/TRBV6-3|12
ASSHGTENTEAF
>TRBJ2-7|TRBV14|13
ASSQVEGLWSEQY
>TRBJ1-1|TRBV3-1/TRBV3-2|13
ASSQNQRVRTEAF
>TRBJ2-5|TRBV7-7|13
ASSFLGTSGETQY
>TRBJ2-5|TRBV24-1|10
ATSDVEETQY
>TRBJ1-1|TRBV14|12
ASSQDLIRTEAF
>TRBJ1-2|TRBV3-1/TRBV3-2|13
ASSQDQALVTGYT
>TRBJ1-5|TRBV6-1|10
ASSNSNQPQH
>TRBJ2-2|TRBV3-1/TRBV3-2|11
ASSQQGPGELF
>TRBJ2-7|TRBV5-1|14
ASSLDGATQGREQY
>TRBJ2-5|TRBV7-2|11
ASSFFGGETQY
>TRBJ2-7|TRBV5-1|15
ASSLALGAAYTYEQY
>TRBJ1-4|TRBV30|12
AWSDGTGGEKLF
>TRBJ1-1|TRBV29-1|12
SVEGSLPWGEAF
>TRBJ1-2|TRBV6-5|11
ASRDVGASGYT
>TRBJ2-3|TRBV19|9
ASRGADTQY
>TRBJ1-3|TRBV4-1|13
ASSQARVPGNTIY
>TRBJ2-7|TRBV10-3|10
AIQQVAGVSL
>TRBJ1-4|TRBV7-9|13
ASSAGTAGNEKLF
>TRBJ1-6|TRBV5-1|19
ASTSKTPLQGLVTYNSPLH
>TRBJ2-1|TRBV3-1/TRBV3-2|14
ASSHSGGGVYNEQF
>TRBJ1-4|TRBV7-2|8
ALMEEKLF
>TRBJ1-6|TRBV7-3|12
ASSFASTGSPLH
>TRBJ1-2|TRBV28|10
ASSLGDYGYT